This is a list of T cell receptor beta chains from one sample in a study of CD8+ T cells in alopecia areata. Using immunoSEQ multiplex PCR, the repertoire was profiled, and TCRdb retains in-frame clones only, with some absent. Here the sample spans some 110,000 clones, approximately 52% being singletons. This specimen was CD8+ T cells sorted from blood, taken at week 4, from a patient treated with tofacitinib. Receptors were obtained from a human donor with alopecia areata. Each CDR3 is given with its conserved first and last residue. A D gene is named only where the DNA matches it firmly. Clone size is given for some rows only: seen once, a few or many times, or a class if the clone is expanded.

V gene	J gene	D gene	clone size	CDR3 DNA	CDR3 protein
TRBV7-9	TRBJ2-5	-	-	TGTGCCAGCAGCTTAACCACACATGGGGAGACCCAGTACTTC	CASSLTTHGETQYF
TRBV30	TRBJ2-2	-	-	TGTGCCTGGAGAGAGTACACCGGGGAGCTGTTTTTT	CAWREYTGELFF
TRBV29-1	TRBJ1-2	-	-	TGCAGCGTTGAAGCCGGGAGGGTTGAGTATGGCTACACCTTC	CSVEAGRVEYGYTF
TRBV29-1	TRBJ2-1	-	once	TGCAGCGCTTGGGGCAATGAGCAGTTCTTC	CSAWGNEQFF
TRBV28	TRBJ2-2	TRBD1	-	TGTGCCAGCTATTGGAGGACAGGGGGAACCGGGGAGCTGTTTTTT	CASYWRTGGTGELFF
TRBV5-1	TRBJ2-5	TRBD1	-	TGCGCCAGCAGCTTGGAGGGACAGCTGGGAGAGACCCAGTACTTC	CASSLEGQLGETQYF
TRBV11-2	TRBJ2-3	-	once	TGTGCCAGCAGCCCCCGGGGGAGAGATACGCAGTATTTT	CASSPRGRDTQYF
TRBV29-1	TRBJ1-1	-	-	TGCAGCGTTGAAGGTTTTGAAGCTTTCTTT	CSVEGFEAFF
TRBV27	TRBJ2-5	-	-	TGTGCCAGCACCACCCCCGGAGGTGTGGAGACCCAGTACTTC	CASTTPGGVETQYF
TRBV27	TRBJ1-2	TRBD1	-	TGTGCCAGCAGTTTAGAGCCCGGACAGGGGGCTAGCTATGGCTACACCTTC	CASSLEPGQGASYGYTF
TRBV6-5	TRBJ2-7	TRBD1	few	TGTGCCAGCAGTCAGGGGACAGGGGGTCCCTACGAGCAGTACTTC	CASSQGTGGPYEQYF
TRBV30	TRBJ1-1	-	-	TGTGCCTGGAGTGTTTTGGGCAACACTGAAGCTTTCTTT	CAWSVLGNTEAFF
TRBV28	TRBJ2-5	-	-	TGTGCCAGCAGTACCCCCCGGGCCCCGTACCAAGAGACCCAGTACTTC	CASSTPRAPYQETQYF
TRBV29-1	TRBJ2-7	-	-	TGCAGCGTGCTACAGGGACACAGGTACTTC	CSVLQGHRYF
TRBV4-1	TRBJ2-2	TRBD1	-	TGCGCCAGCAGCCAAGTCCGAACACAGGGGGCCGTAAAGAACACCGGGGAGCTGTTTTTT	CASSQVRTQGAVKNTGELFF
TRBV12-5	TRBJ1-2	TRBD1	-	TGTGCTAGTGGTTTGCTGGACAGGGGGCAATATGGCTACACCTTC	CASGLLDRGQYGYTF
TRBV6-5	TRBJ2-1	-	-	TGTGCCAGCAGCCCGGCCACGAACGAGCAGTTCTTC	CASSPATNEQFF